This T cell receptor (beta chain) was sequenced during a study of beta chain features in type 1 diabetes. Looking at the study overall: The patients were much like the healthy donors in age, gender and cell yields. Notes on the study in general: A moderate, significant TCRB CDR3 shortening appeared in type 1 diabetes across four CD4+ subsets. More deletions and fewer insertions at VDJ junctions were seen in type 1 diabetes patients.

Germline values: CDR1 SQVTM, CDR2 ANQGSEA. The CDR3 consists of 13 residues. Trimming took off 4 bases at V and 0 bases at J, with 9 bases between the two ends. This clone was counted between two and nine times. Its antigen is still unknown. Expressed TCRB transcripts were sequenced after all isolated RNA was converted to cDNA. Produced via immunoSEQ multiplex PCR; TCRdb's table is partial and in-frame only. The sample lists a few hundred thousand clones, roughly a fifth occurring once. The origin of this receptor is a woman in her late teens or twenties in good health. V usage is TRBV29-1 and J usage is TRBJ1-1, with D unclear. The sequencing sample was made of naive CD4+ T cells from blood. The DNA for the CDR3 is TGCAGCGTTGCTCGACATGTGAACACTGAAGCTTTCTTT. Translated, it gives CSVARHVNTEAFF.